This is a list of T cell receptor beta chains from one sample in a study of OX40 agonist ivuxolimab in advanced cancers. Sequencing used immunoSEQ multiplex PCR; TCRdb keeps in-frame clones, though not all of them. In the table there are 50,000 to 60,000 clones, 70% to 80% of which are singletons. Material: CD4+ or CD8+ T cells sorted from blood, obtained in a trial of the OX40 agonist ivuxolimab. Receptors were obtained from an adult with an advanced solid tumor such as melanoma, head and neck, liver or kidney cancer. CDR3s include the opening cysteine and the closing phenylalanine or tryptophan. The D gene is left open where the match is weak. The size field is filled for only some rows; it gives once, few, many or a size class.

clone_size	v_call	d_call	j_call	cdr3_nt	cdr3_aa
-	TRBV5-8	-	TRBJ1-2	TGTGCCAGCAGACACGACAGAGACGAATATGGCTACACCTTC	CASRHDRDEYGYTF
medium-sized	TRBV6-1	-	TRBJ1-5	TGTGCCAGCAGTGAACCTCTTCTGACTCAGGCCAATCAGCCCCAGCATTTT	CASSEPLLTQANQPQHF
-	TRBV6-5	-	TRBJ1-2	TGTGCCAGCAGTTACTTTATGAATCAAATTAACTATGGCTACACCTTC	CASSYFMNQINYGYTF
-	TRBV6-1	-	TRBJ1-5	TGTGCCAGCAGTGGATTGCGGACACCCAATCAGCCCCAGCATTTT	CASSGLRTPNQPQHF
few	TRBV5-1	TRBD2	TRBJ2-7	TGCGCCAGCAGCTTGCTAGCGGGGGGGCCTGTTACCTACGAGCAGTACTTC	CASSLLAGGPVTYEQYF
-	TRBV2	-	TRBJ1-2	TGTGCCAGCACAGGTCAGGTTACAGCCTATGGCTACACCTTC	CASTGQVTAYGYTF
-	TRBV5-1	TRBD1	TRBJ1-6	TGCGCCAGCAGCCTGACAGGGATGGGTTCACCCCTCCACTTT	CASSLTGMGSPLHF
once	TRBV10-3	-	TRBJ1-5	TGTGCCATCAGTGAGACCGGACAGTCGGTTCGAAATCAGCCCCAGCATTTT	CAISETGQSVRNQPQHF
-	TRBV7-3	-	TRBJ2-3	TGTGCCAGCAGCACAGAGGGGAGCACAGATACGCAGTATTTT	CASSTEGSTDTQYF
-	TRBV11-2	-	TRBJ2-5	TGTGCCAGCAGCGCAAGAGGTGAACCACAAGAGACCCAGTACTTC	CASSARGEPQETQYF
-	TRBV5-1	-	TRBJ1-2	TGCGCCAGCAGTCTTACAGGGACGAACTATGGCTACACCTTC	CASSLTGTNYGYTF
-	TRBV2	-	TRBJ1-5	TGTGCCAGCAGTGAATCCGGCAATCAGCCCCAGCATTTT	CASSESGNQPQHF
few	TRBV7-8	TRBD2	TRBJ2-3	TGTGCCAGCAGCCCTGGTAGACTAGCGGCCAGCACAGATACGCAGTATTTT	CASSPGRLAASTDTQYF
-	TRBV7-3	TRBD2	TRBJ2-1	TGTGCCAGCAGCTTTGGGGCTAGCGGGATTGAGCAGTTCTTC	CASSFGASGIEQFF
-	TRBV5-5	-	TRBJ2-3	TGTGCCAGCAATCTTGCTAGCACAACCCAGAGGGATACGCAGTATTTT	CASNLASTTQRDTQYF
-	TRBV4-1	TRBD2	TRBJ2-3	TGCGCCAGCAGCCAAGCTATCCGACTAGCGGGGGACGAGAGTGGAGATACGCAGTATTTT	CASSQAIRLAGDESGDTQYF
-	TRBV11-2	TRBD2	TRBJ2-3	TGTGCCAGCAGCTTCTGGGCGGGGGAGTTTACGCAGTATTTT	CASSFWAGEFTQYF
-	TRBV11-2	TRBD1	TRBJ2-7	TGTGCCAGCAGCTTCCATAATACAGGGGTAGGGGAGCAGTACTTC	CASSFHNTGVGEQYF
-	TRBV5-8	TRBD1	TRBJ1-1	TGTGCCAGCAGGCGGACAGGGACAGTGATAGCTTTCTTT	CASRRTGTVIAFF
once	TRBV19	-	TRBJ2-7	TGTGCCAGTAGTACTCCTACCAGGGATTACGAGCAGTACTTC	CASSTPTRDYEQYF
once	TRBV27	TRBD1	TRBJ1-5	TGTGCCAGCCCCCGACAGGGGCGGGAGCCCCAGCATTTT	CASPRQGREPQHF
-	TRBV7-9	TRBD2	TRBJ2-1	TGTGCCAGCAGAGGGTCCCTAGCGGGGGGATACAATGAGCAGTTCTTC	CASRGSLAGGYNEQFF
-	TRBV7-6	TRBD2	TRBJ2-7	TGTGCCAGCAGCCTAGGGACTAGCGGGAGCGTCTACGAGCAGTACTTC	CASSLGTSGSVYEQYF
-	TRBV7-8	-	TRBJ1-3	TGTGCCAGCAGCTTAGGGGCCTTCTCTGGAAACACCATATATTTT	CASSLGAFSGNTIYF
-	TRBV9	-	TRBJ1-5	TGTGCCAGCAGCGTAGCAGGGGATGGGGAGCCCCAGCATTTT	CASSVAGDGEPQHF
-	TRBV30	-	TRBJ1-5	TGTGCCTGGAGTGTACGGCTTGATGGTTACAGAAATCAGCCCCAGCATTTT	CAWSVRLDGYRNQPQHF
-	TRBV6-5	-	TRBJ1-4	TGTGCCAGCAGTTACTCGTTTGAGGGGAAACTGTTTTTT	CASSYSFEGKLFF
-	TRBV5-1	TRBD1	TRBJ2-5	TGCGCCAGCAGCCGGGACAGTTCCGAAGAGACCCAGTACTTC	CASSRDSSEETQYF
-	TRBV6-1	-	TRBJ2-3	TGTGCCAGCAACACAAGAGATACGCAGTATTTT	CASNTRDTQYF
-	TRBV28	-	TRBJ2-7	TGTGCCAGCACTTCAGGGCAGGGATCCTACGAGCAGTACTTC	CASTSGQGSYEQYF
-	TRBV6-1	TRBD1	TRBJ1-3	TGTGCCAGCAGTCAAAGGGGGCTGACTGGAAACACCATATATTTT	CASSQRGLTGNTIYF
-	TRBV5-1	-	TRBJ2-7	TGCGCCAGCAGCTTGGAACCCTACGAGCAGTACTTC	CASSLEPYEQYF
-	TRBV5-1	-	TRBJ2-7	TGCGCCAGCAGCTTGATGGTAGGGGGGTACGAGCAGTACTTC	CASSLMVGGYEQYF
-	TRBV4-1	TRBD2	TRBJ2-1	TGCGCCAGCAGCCAAGTCGATATGGGACTAACGTCGGTCAATGAGCAGTTCTTC	CASSQVDMGLTSVNEQFF
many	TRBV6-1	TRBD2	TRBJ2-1	TGTGCCAGCAGAGCACCGGGGGACTACCGGTTCTTC	CASRAPGDYRFF
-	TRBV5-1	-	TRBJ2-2	TGCGCCAGCAGCTTTCTTCCAGGACGGGACACCGGGGAGCTGTTTTTT	CASSFLPGRDTGELFF
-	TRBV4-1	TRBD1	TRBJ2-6	TGCGCCAGCAGCCAAACCTATCACGGGACAGGGGACTCTGGGGCCAACGTCCTGACTTTC	CASSQTYHGTGDSGANVLTF
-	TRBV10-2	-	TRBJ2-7	TGCGCCAGCATGGGGACCTACGAGCAGTACTTC	CASMGTYEQYF
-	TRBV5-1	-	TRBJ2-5	TGCGCCAGCAGCGGGGCAGGGGCGGGTGAGACCCAGTACTTC	CASSGAGAGETQYF
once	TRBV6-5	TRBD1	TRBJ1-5	TGTGCCAGCAGGGACAGGGTCAATCAGCCCCAGCATTTT	CASRDRVNQPQHF
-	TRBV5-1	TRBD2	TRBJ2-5	TGCGCCAGCAGCTCTGGGGCTAGCGGGACGGCGCGGGGAGAGACCCAGTACTTC	CASSSGASGTARGETQYF
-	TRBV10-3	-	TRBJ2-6	TGTGCCATCAGTGAGTCGGTACTCAGCTCTGGGGCCAACGTCCTGACTTTC	CAISESVLSSGANVLTF
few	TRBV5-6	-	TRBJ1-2	TGTGCCAGCAGTCCTACAGGGCTCTATGGCTACACCTTC	CASSPTGLYGYTF
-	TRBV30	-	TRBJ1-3	TGTGCCTGGAGTGTACTTGGGTATGGAAACACCATATATTTT	CAWSVLGYGNTIYF